The 20 T cell receptor beta chains below come from one sample, sequenced in a study of molecular identifiers for immune sequencing clone quantification. One entry per CDR3 protein results from TCRdb running MiXCR on the PCR reads. The sample consists of about 630,000 distinct CDR3 sequences, about 25% of them appearing once. The source material was naive CD8+ T cells from blood, with Jurkat cell RNA spiked in. Noted subset: FACS-sorted CD8+CD4-CCR7+CD45RA+ naive T cells. The receptors were sampled from a human donor in good health. Some libraries in this study had Jurkat cell RNA spiked in.

This clonotype came up many times. The CDR3 sequence: CASSYRGLKAYEQYF. CDR3 DNA: TGTGCCAGCAGTTACCGTGGGCTAAAGGCCTACGAGCAGTACTTC. V usage is TRBV28 and J usage is TRBJ2-7; D is unresolved. Trimming shortened V by 4 bases and J by 2 bases, and 15 bases separated the two germline ends. The CDR3 has 15 amino acids. The germline CDR1 and CDR2 sequences are MDHEN and SYDVKM.

The chain is built from TRBV28 and TRBJ2-1, with D maybe TRBD2 (5 bases). V lost 7 bases and J lost 4, with 14 bases in between. CDR3 length: 14 residues. Germline-derived CDR1 and CDR2 are MDHEN and SYDVKM. CDR3 sequence: CASTPYSGYNEQFF. CDR3 sequence (DNA): TGTGCCAGCACCCCCTACTCGGGATACAATGAGCAGTTCTTC.

This clonotype was observed many times. The chain has TRBV4-3 and TRBJ2-3, with a possible D match to TRBD1 (6 bases). Germline loops: CDR1 LGHNA, CDR2 YSLEER. This CDR3 is built from 15 residues. The V end was cut by 0 bases, the J end by 6 bases, with 13 bases between. CDR3 sequence: CASSQDRTGPDTQYF. CDR3 bases: TGCGCCAGCAGCCAAGATAGAACAGGGCCGGATACGCAGTATTTT.

This clonotype was observed at least ten times. This sequence joins TRBV24-1 and TRBJ2-2, with a weak D call TRBD1 (6 bases). The V end was cut by 9 bases, the J end by 5 bases, with 12 bases between. The CDR3 loop spans 13 amino acids. Germline V gene data show CDR1 as KGHDR and CDR2 as SFDVKD. The CDR3 DNA follows: TGTGCCACCGGGACAAAATTTACCGGGGAGCTGTTTTTT. Its protein product is CATGTKFTGELFF.

As to this clonotype: A junction end diverges from the germline sequence, so it may reflect a read error. This chain joins TRBV28 and TRBJ1-5; D perhaps matches TRBD1 (6 bases). From germline, CDR1 is MDHEN and CDR2 SYDVKM. CDR3 size: 15 residues. In nucleotides, the CDR3 is TGTGCCAGCAGTTTCATCAGGGGTAGCAATCGGCCCCAGCATTTT. As protein: CASSFIRGSNRPQHF.

This clonotype has more than one count but fewer than ten. The chain joins TRBV20-1 to TRBJ2-7; TRBD1 matches 11 bases. V trimming: 0 bases; J trimming: 6 bases; junction bases outside the gene matches: 7. Germline assignment: CDR1 DFQATT and CDR2 SNEGSKA (reference sequence). CDR3 size: 15 residues. CDR3 in amino acids: CSARDGGTGGGEQYF. CDR3 nucleotides: TGCAGTGCTAGAGATGGTGGGACAGGGGGAGGCGAGCAGTACTTC.

This clonotype showed up many times. This chain connects TRBV27 to TRBJ1-5; no definite D call. Trimming pared 2 bases from V and 2 bases from J, leaving 13 bases between. Germline V gene data show CDR1 as MNHEY and CDR2 as SMNVEV (reference sequence). The CDR3 length is 16 residues. The CDR3 reads CASSLIGPYGNQPQHF. Written as DNA, the CDR3 is TGTGCCAGCAGTTTAATTGGTCCGTATGGCAATCAGCCCCAGCATTTT.

The V call is TRBV28, the J call TRBJ1-5, with D unresolved. There are 17 residues in the CDR3. V lost 6 bases to trimming and J lost 6 bases, with 24 bases between them. Germline V gene data show CDR1 as MDHEN and CDR2 as SYDVKM. As DNA, the CDR3 is TGTGCCAGCAGCCCCAACCGCCCCAGTGCGAAGGCTCAGCCCCAGCATTTT. Amino acids: CASSPNRPSAKAQPQHF.

This clonotype was observed a few times. A read error is possible here, since a much larger clone lies one base away. The conserved phenylalanine or tryptophan is not found at the CDR3 terminus, so this likely reflects a read error. The chain links TRBV6-6 to TRBJ1-1; D unresolved. CDR3 length: 12 residues. Trimming shortened V by 6 bases and J by 1 base, and 6 bases separated the two germline ends. Germline CDR1 and CDR2: MNHNY and SVGAGI (reference sequence). The DNA for the CDR3 is TGTGCCAGCAGCTCGACGAACACTGAAGCTTTCTCT. Translation gives CASSSTNTEAFS.

This clonotype has a single count. A much larger clone differs by one base, so this may be a read error. The chain links TRBV7-9 to TRBJ1-4; TRBD1 matches at 7 bases. Looked up from germline, CDR1 is SEHNR and CDR2 is FQNEAQ (reference sequence). Trimming removed 4 bases from V and 6 bases from J; junction bases left unmatched: 8. The CDR3 contains 15 residues. The CDR3 loop reads CASSSRDSGDEKLFF. The CDR3 DNA reads TGTGCCAGCAGCTCCCGGGACAGCGGGGATGAAAAACTGTTTTTT.

There are many counts of this clonotype. This chain connects TRBV12-3 or TRBV12-4 to TRBJ2-3; possible D gene TRBD2, 6 bases. Trimming stripped 8 bases from V and 5 bases from J, with 23 bases between. CDR3 size: 16 residues. CDR3 DNA: TGTGCCAGCTCGGAACCTGGCGGGACGGAGGGAGATACGCAGTATTTT. Amino acid sequence: CASSEPGGTEGDTQYF.

This clonotype was seen a few times. The chain recombines TRBV19 with TRBJ1-6; D gene unclear. Germline assignment: CDR1 LNHDA and CDR2 SQIVND (reference sequence). The CDR3 extends over 15 amino acids. V lost 7 bases and J lost 0, with 10 bases in between. CDR3 sequence: CASTASNSYNSPLHF. In DNA, the CDR3 is TGTGCCAGTACTGCATCCAACTCCTATAATTCACCCCTCCACTTT.

This clonotype showed up many times. The CDR3 DNA follows: TGTGCCAGCAGCTTAGATCGGACACCTGAGCAGTTCTTC. Encoded protein: CASSLDRTPEQFF. This chain connects TRBV7-8 to TRBJ2-1, with D tentatively TRBD1 (5 bases). CDR1 SGHVS and CDR2 FQNEAQ come from the germline V gene. Trimming stripped 1 base from V and 9 bases from J, with 10 bases between. The CDR3 consists of 13 residues.

Regarding this clonotype: This may be a read error: a much more frequent sequence differs by one nucleotide. CDR3 in amino acids: CASSFEAPGTQYF. CDR3 bases: TGTGCCAGCAGCTTCGAAGCGCCCGGTACGCAGTATTTT. This chain uses TRBV7-9 with TRBJ2-3, with D uncertain. CDR1 is SEHNR, CDR2 FQNEAQ, per germline (reference sequence). V lost 3 bases, J lost 8 bases, and 12 bases lay in between. The CDR3 is made up of 13 amino acids.

A remark on this clonotype: Being one base from a much bigger clone, this may be a read error. The chain joins TRBV28 to TRBJ1-1; D is possibly TRBD1 (5 bases). Germline V gene data show CDR1 as MDHEN and CDR2 as SYDVKM. V lost 5 bases to trimming and J lost 3 bases, with 16 bases between them. This CDR3 contains 15 residues. CDR3 sequence: CASSQTGLSDTEAFF. The DNA of the CDR3 is TGTGCCAGCAGTCAAACGGGACTGAGTGACACTGAAGCTTTCTTT.

As to this clonotype: It may be a read error: a sequence one base away is much more abundant. The V call is TRBV5-1, the J call TRBJ2-3; D perhaps matches TRBD2 (6 bases). This CDR3 has 15 residues. CDR1 SGHRS and CDR2 YFSETQ come from the germline V gene. The CDR3 bases are TGCGCCACCAGCTCCGTGGGGGGTGGCACAGATACGCAGTATTTT. This sequence encodes CATSSVGGGTDTQYF.

This clonotype was recorded many times. The chain recombines TRBV28 with TRBJ2-5, with 7 bases that match TRBD2. The CDR3 has 14 residues. Looked up from germline, CDR1 is MDHEN and CDR2 is SYDVKM. J lost 3 bases, V lost 8 bases, and 9 bases had no gene match. CDR3 in DNA: TGTGCCAGCGCCCGAAGCGGGATAGAAGAGACCCAGTACTTC. Protein sequence: CASARSGIEETQYF.

The chain carries TRBV20-1 and TRBJ1-4; D uncertain. Trimming cost V 4 bases and J 7 bases, with 16 bases left between them. This CDR3 is built from 14 residues. Germline CDR1 is DFQATT and CDR2 is SNEGSKA (reference sequence). DNA for the CDR3: TGCAGTGCTAATTATGAGACGGTTGGTGAAAAACTGTTTTTT. It specifies CSANYETVGEKLFF.

With regard to this clonotype: A much larger clone is a single base away; this may be a read error. The genes are TRBV6-1 and TRBJ2-7; 9 bases fit TRBD1. Trimming at V came to 2 bases and at J to 2 bases, leaving 7 bases not matched to a gene. Germline assignment: CDR1 MNHNS and CDR2 SASEGT. There are 16 residues in the CDR3. The CDR3 reads CASSEPVGQGPYEQYF. In DNA, the CDR3 is TGTGCCAGCAGTGAACCCGTCGGACAGGGGCCCTACGAGCAGTACTTC.

This clonotype appeared once. A read error may explain this, as a much larger clone is one base away. The chain couples TRBV7-6 to TRBJ2-7; either TRBD1 or TRBD2 may supply D (5 bases each). Trimming took off 1 base at V and 5 bases at J, with 15 bases between the two ends. CDR1 is SGHVS, CDR2 FNYEAQ, per germline. This CDR3 is 15 amino acids long. The CDR3 sequence: CASSLEAGTTHEQYF. DNA for the CDR3: TGTGCCAGCAGCTTAGAGGCAGGGACGACCCACGAGCAGTACTTC.